The sample holds a few counts of the clone carrying this T cell receptor beta chain. Antigen unknown. Germline loops: CDR1 PRHDT, CDR2 FYEKMQ (reference sequence). Trimming took 5 bases from V and 0 from J; bases not matched to a gene: 5. The CDR3 has 16 residues. Researchers took RNA transcripts and amplified the TCR beta CDR3 regions from them. The study used the HTBI primer set for a first-round RT-PCR of the TCR CDR3. A single record per CDR3 protein comes from TCRdb applying MiXCR to the multiplex PCR reads. The data show hundreds of thousands of distinct CDR3 sequences, with about 20% seen just once and 47% held by the top ten. This entry belongs to a study of T cells in Graves' hyperthyroidism and ophthalmopathy. Study-level results: Ophthalmopathy onset followed model prediction by a median about 6.5 months. Peripheral blood also featured most of the thyroid clonotypes expanded above 0.001.

The source is a middle-aged man with Graves' ophthalmopathy. The chain employs TRBV13 and TRBJ1-1; 11 bases are shared with TRBD1. Sequencing used blood. In DNA, the CDR3 is TGTGCCAGCAGCCTCCGGGACAGGGGGATGAACACTGAAGCTTTCTTT. Translation gives CASSLRDRGMNTEAFF.